This T cell receptor (beta chain) derives from a study of blood T cell repertoires in COVID-19 (dated by TCRdb to about 2020). Study-level background: Samples from collaborators originated in the United States, Italy and Spain and spanned both the acute and convalescent phases of COVID-19. The prospective study material was composed of cDNA or gDNA derived from T cells, B-cell-depleted T cells, or PBMCs. The dataset comprised deeply sampled blood TCRbeta repertoires from subjects exposed to, actively infected with, or recovered from COVID-19. The repertoires were released in a freely available public database meant as a resource for research on the immune response to SARS-CoV-2. The samples were drawn from two sources: the first 160 participants of the ongoing ImmuneRACE study, and 1,200 or so subjects contributed by 6 global collaborators. A de-identified subject ID, COVID-19 status, age in years and sex were almost always included in the sample metadata. Where available, HLA class I and class II types were taken from metadata supplied by the sample provider and were not determined by assay-based typing. Overall results and qualifications from the work: The amount of clinical and demographic metadata varied by source and participant and was provided uncurated.

Regarding this clone: Which antigen it targets is not known. No much larger clonotype is one base removed from it; base qualities were not supplied.

TCRbeta CDR3 regions were amplified from genomic DNA by means of the immunoSEQ Assay, a bias-controlled multiplex PCR. In the original analysis: The number of nucleated cells in each sample was estimated from the amplification of reference gene primers within the assay. Sequence reads were collapsed and filtered to measure the absolute abundance of every unique TCRbeta CDR3 rearrangement. For each sample, productive Simpson clonality was calculated as the square root of Simpson's diversity index across productive rearrangements. What TCRdb holds here is the immuneACCESS table cut down to in-frame rearrangements. Part of the clones is not present; checked against another copy, under half of the missing clones reflect an unresolved V gene, and the others are unexplained. That table furnishes V, J and clone size, whereas the DNA furnished D and trimming. This sample gives fewer than 250,000 clones in total; over 75% of them show up just once. The ten largest account for roughly 10% of the sample.

There are 17 amino acids in the CDR3, from cysteine to phenylalanine inclusive. Here the CDR3 DNA is all that survives: 51 bases in frame from base 1. Trimming at the junction amounts to 1 base on V and 2 bases on J, and the germline ends lie 15 bases apart. The germline V gene sets CDR1 to KGHSH and CDR2 to LQKENI. One collaborating source in Seattle enrolled patients while the patients were actively infected and followed the patients over time throughout the course of disease. Each collaborating institution followed its own protocols to collect whole blood in K2EDTA tubes. For TCRbeta analysis, collaborators shipped samples in one of three forms: frozen whole blood, isolated PBMCs, or DNA extracted from either of those sample types.

The rearrangement combines TRBV18 with TRBJ1-5; the D gene assignment is ambiguous. The material sequenced was peripheral blood. The sequence was collected from a man over 45 with COVID-19, enrolled during active disease. The CDR3 protein: CASSPRVVAEGNQPQHF. Here is the DNA: TGTGCCAGCTCACCACGGGTAGTGGCCGAGGGCAATCAGCCCCAGCATTTT. With all but the CDR3 taken from the reference TRBV18 and TRBJ1-5 genes, the full variable domain is: NAGVMQNPRHLVRRRGQEARLRCSPMKGHSHVYWYRQLPEEGLKFMVYLQKENIIDESGMPKERFSAEFPKEGPSILRIQQVVRGDSAAYFCASSPRVVAEGNQPQHFGDGTRLSIL.